The 27 T cell receptor beta chains presented below share a single source sample, sequenced in a study of blood T cell repertoires in COVID-19. Profiling relied on immunoSEQ multiplex PCR, and the TCRdb table lists in-frame clones only, not all of them. Among roughly 100,000 clones listed, around 87% were seen once. The source material was peripheral blood. Receptors originate from a woman at least 80 years old with acute or convalescent COVID-19.

The CDR3 loop reads CASSLYLAQYQETQYF. CDR3 in DNA: TGTGCCAGCAGCTTATATCTAGCTCAGTACCAAGAGACCCAGTACTTC. The V call is TRBV7-9, the J call TRBJ2-5; maybe TRBD2 (5 bases). The CDR3 consists of 16 residues. Trimming cost V 2 bases and J 0 bases, with 13 bases left between them. CDR1 is SEHNR and CDR2 is FQNEAQ in the germline V gene (reference sequence). Variable domain in full (rest from reference TRBV7-9 and TRBJ2-5): DTGVSQNPRHKITKRGQNVTFRCDPISEHNRLYWYRQTLGQGPEFLTYFQNEAQLEKSRLLSDRFSAERPKGSFSTLEIQRTEQGDSAMYLCASSLYLAQYQETQYFGPGTRLLVL.

The CDR3 here is CASSPQGLVEKLFF. The CDR3 nucleotides are TGTGCCAGCAGCCCACAGGGTTTAGTGGAAAAACTGTTTTTT. The chain employs TRBV3-1 (or the pseudogene TRBV3-2) and TRBJ1-4; the D gene is possibly TRBD1 (6 bases). This CDR3 spans 14 amino acids. V was pared by 4 bases and J by 8 bases, with 14 bases between. Germline-derived CDR1 and CDR2 are LGHDT and YNNKEL (reference sequence).

The chain recombines TRBV27 with TRBJ2-1; TRBD2 might be the D (5 bases). CDR3 size: 14 residues. V gave up 4 bases and J gave up 5 bases, with 12 bases separating them. Germline V CDR1 and CDR2: MNHEY, SMNVEV (reference sequence). The CDR3 sequence: CASSSLGINNEQFF. The CDR3 DNA follows: TGTGCCAGCAGTTCACTCGGGATTAACAATGAGCAGTTCTTC.

This clone has just a few counts. The V call is TRBV5-6, the J call TRBJ2-7, with 16 bases lining up with TRBD2. V was clipped by 4 bases and J by 3 bases; unmatched bases: 10. Looked up from germline, CDR1 is SGHDT and CDR2 is YYEEEE. The CDR3 is 18 residues long. Written as DNA, the CDR3 is TGTGCCAGCAGCGCCGGGACTAGCGGGGGGGCCGTGTTCTACGAGCAGTACTTC. This codes for CASSAGTSGGAVFYEQYF.

The chain uses TRBV6-5 and TRBJ1-1; 8 nucleotides line up with TRBD1. After removal of 6 bases from V and 5 bases from J, the junction contained 8 bases not matched to a gene. The germline V gene has CDR1 MNHEY and CDR2 SVGAGI. The length of the CDR3 is 14 residues. The CDR3 region is CASRTDRGKTEAFF. CDR3 in DNA: TGTGCCAGCAGAACCGACAGGGGCAAAACTGAAGCTTTCTTT.

This clone has just a few counts. This chain connects TRBV18 to TRBJ2-7, with D tentatively TRBD2 (5 bases). V was clipped by 6 bases and J by 3 bases, with 12 bases between them. The germline V gene encodes CDR1 KGHSH and CDR2 LQKENI. This CDR3 is built from 13 residues. This CDR3 is CASSYAGLYEQYF. CDR3 coding DNA: TGTGCCAGCTCGTACGCAGGACTCTACGAGCAGTACTTC.

This chain links TRBV6-1 with TRBJ1-6, with 12 bases that match TRBD1. Germline CDR1 and CDR2: MNHNS and SASEGT. V lost 4 bases, J lost 10 bases, and 11 bases stayed unmatched. This CDR3 has 17 amino acids. The chain's CDR3 is CASSVKTGTGGVSPLHF. The CDR3 nucleotides are TGTGCCAGCAGTGTTAAAACCGGGACAGGGGGCGTATCACCCCTCCACTTT.

This chain uses TRBV18 with TRBJ2-7; D possibly corresponds to TRBD1 (6 bases). Germline loops: CDR1 KGHSH, CDR2 LQKENI. The CDR3 runs to 14 residues. V gave up 3 bases and J gave up 1 base, with 10 bases separating them. CDR3 region: CASSPTTGSYEQYF. The DNA for the CDR3 is TGTGCCAGCTCACCTACTACAGGGTCCTACGAGCAGTACTTC.

This chain joins TRBV18 and TRBJ1-5, with D tentatively TRBD1 (5 bases). The germline gives CDR1 KGHSH, CDR2 LQKENI. Trimming cost V 6 bases and J 5 bases, with 11 bases left between them. This CDR3 comprises 13 residues. The chain's CDR3 is CASSTAWDQPQHF. Here the CDR3 DNA reads TGTGCCAGCTCGACAGCGTGGGATCAGCCCCAGCATTTT. The whole variable domain, remainder taken from reference TRBV18 and TRBJ1-5, is NAGVMQNPRHLVRRRGQEARLRCSPMKGHSHVYWYRQLPEEGLKFMVYLQKENIIDESGMPKERFSAEFPKEGPSILRIQQVVRGDSAAYFCASSTAWDQPQHFGDGTRLSIL.

The V call is TRBV18, the J call TRBJ1-6; TRBD1 matches at 10 bases. This CDR3 spans 15 amino acids. Trimming cost V 5 bases and J 6 bases; bases outside gene matches: 4. Germline lookup yields CDR1 KGHSH and CDR2 LQKENI. Here the CDR3 DNA reads TGTGCCAGCTCATCGGACAGGGGGTTTAATTCACCCCTCCACTTT. Protein sequence: CASSSDRGFNSPLHF. Complete variable domain (other parts from reference TRBV18 and TRBJ1-6): NAGVMQNPRHLVRRRGQEARLRCSPMKGHSHVYWYRQLPEEGLKFMVYLQKENIIDESGMPKERFSAEFPKEGPSILRIQQVVRGDSAAYFCASSSDRGFNSPLHFGNGTRLTVT.

The chain combines TRBV5-1 with TRBJ2-1, with a tentative D call TRBD1 (6 bases). Germline loops: CDR1 SGHRS, CDR2 YFSETQ. Trimming removed 7 bases from V and 2 bases from J, with 7 bases in between. The CDR3 spans 12 residues. The CDR3 protein is CASRDTYNEQFF. The CDR3 coding sequence is TGCGCCAGCCGGGACACCTACAATGAGCAGTTCTTC.

J is TRBJ1-1 and V is TRBV6-5; 7 nucleotides match TRBD1. There are 14 residues in the CDR3. The germline V gene has CDR1 MNHEY and CDR2 SVGAGI. Trimming took 8 bases from V and 1 from J; bases not matched to a gene: 7. Written as DNA, the CDR3 is TGTGCCAGCGGATCCGGGACAGCGAACACTGAAGCTTTCTTT. Its protein product is CASGSGTANTEAFF.

The V call is TRBV7-9, the J call TRBJ2-7; perhaps TRBD2 as D (5 bases). V lost 4 bases and J lost 7, with 20 bases in between. The germline gives CDR1 SEHNR, CDR2 FQNEAQ (reference sequence). This CDR3 has 15 residues. The CDR3 DNA sequence: TGTGCCAGCAGCTGCCCGGGCCTCATCTGCGGGGAGCAGTACTTC. This codes for CASSCPGLICGEQYF.

The V call is TRBV5-6, the J call TRBJ2-7; unclear D gene. There are 14 residues in the CDR3. V gave up 0 bases and J gave up 1 base, with 8 bases separating them. Germline loops: CDR1 SGHDT, CDR2 YYEEEE. Here the CDR3 reads CASSLGATSYEQYF. In nucleotides, the CDR3 is TGTGCCAGCAGCTTGGGAGCCACGTCCTACGAGCAGTACTTC.

The CDR3 nucleotides read TGTGCCAGCAGCCCGCTTGTCCTTACAACCCAGTACTTC. Translation gives CASSPLVLTTQYF. V and J are TRBV7-9 and TRBJ2-5; the D is unclear. Trimming pared 5 bases from V and 8 bases from J, leaving 15 bases between. Germline CDR1 reads SEHNR; CDR2 reads FQNEAQ (reference sequence). CDR3 length equals 13 residues.

The chain links TRBV19 to TRBJ2-3; the D gene is possibly TRBD1 (5 bases). The CDR3 sequence is 14 residues long. V shed 5 bases and J shed 2 bases, with 11 bases lying between them. Germline CDR1 LNHDA, CDR2 SQIVND (reference sequence). The CDR3, as DNA: TGTGCCAGTAGTGTACTGACAGCCACAGATACGCAGTATTTT. Amino acids: CASSVLTATDTQYF.

V and J are TRBV5-4 and TRBJ1-2; the D is unclear. V lost 1 base to trimming and J lost 4 bases, with 11 bases between them. Germline values: CDR1 SGHNT, CDR2 YYREEE (reference sequence). The CDR3 is 14 residues long. This CDR3 reads CASSLRQTIYGYTF. DNA of the CDR3: TGTGCCAGCAGCTTGCGGCAGACTATCTATGGCTACACCTTC.

V and J are TRBV28 and TRBJ2-2, with a weak D call TRBD1 (6 bases). CDR1 MDHEN and CDR2 SYDVKM come from the germline V gene. V was trimmed by 5 bases and J by 3 bases, leaving 13 bases between them. The CDR3 has 15 amino acids. Here the CDR3 DNA reads TGTGCCAGCAGTCCCCCGGACAGCTACACCGGGGAGCTGTTTTTT. Translating gives CASSPPDSYTGELFF.

The chain joins TRBV5-6 to TRBJ2-2; maybe TRBD2 (6 bases). This CDR3 region has 18 residues. V dropped 4 bases and J dropped 2 bases, with 21 bases sitting between them. CDR1 and CDR2 (germline): SGHDT, YYEEEE. DNA for the CDR3: TGTGCCAGCAGCCCACTCTTGGTAGGTAGCGGAAACACCGGGGAGCTGTTTTTT. The encoded protein is CASSPLLVGSGNTGELFF. Together with reference TRBV5-6 and TRBJ2-2, the CDR3 gives the full variable domain: DAGVTQSPTHLIKTRGQQVTLRCSPKSGHDTVSWYQQALGQGPQFIFQYYEEEERQRGNFPDRFSGHQFPNYSSELNVNALLLGDSALYLCASSPLLVGSGNTGELFFGEGSRLTVL.

The chain couples TRBV7-2 to TRBJ1-2, with D possibly being TRBD1 (5 bases). Trimming removed 5 bases at V and 4 bases at J, with 14 bases between. CDR1 and CDR2 (germline): SGHTA, FQGNSA. CDR3 size: 14 residues. Written as DNA, the CDR3 is TGTGCCAGCAGCATACTTGGGGCCCCCTATGGCTACACCTTC. It codes for CASSILGAPYGYTF.

The chain employs TRBV5-1 and TRBJ2-2, with a weak D call TRBD1 (6 bases). CDR3 size: 16 residues. Germline-derived CDR1 and CDR2 are SGHRS and YFSETQ. Trimming shortened V by 2 bases and J by 0 bases, and 11 bases separated the two germline ends. CDR3 sequence reads: CASSFTGQANTGELFF. CDR3 in DNA: TGCGCCAGCAGCTTTACAGGGCAAGCGAACACCGGGGAGCTGTTTTTT.

The gene calls are TRBV14 and TRBJ2-7, with a tentative D call TRBD2 (6 bases). This CDR3 has 14 amino acids. The V gene lost 1 base and the J gene lost 6 bases, with 13 bases spanning the gap. Germline V gene data show CDR1 as SGHDN and CDR2 as FVKESK. The CDR3 bases are TGTGCCAGCAGCCAAGTACTAGCTCAGGCCGAGCAGTACTTC. Residues: CASSQVLAQAEQYF. Based on the CDR3 plus reference TRBV14 and TRBJ2-7, the full variable domain is EAGVTQFPSHSVIEKGQTVTLRCDPISGHDNLYWYRRVMGKEIKFLLHFVKESKQDESGMPNNRFLAERTGGTYSTLKVQPAELEDSGVYFCASSQVLAQAEQYFGPGTRLTVT.

The V call is TRBV5-6, the J call TRBJ2-7; TRBD1 aligns across 9 bases. With V trimmed by 5 bases and J by 4 bases, 13 bases remained unmatched. This CDR3 contains 16 residues. Per germline, CDR1 SGHDT and CDR2 YYEEEE. Here the CDR3 DNA reads TGTGCCAGCAGGCCCCTCTCGACAGGGGGGGCTTACGAGCAGTACTTC. This translates into CASRPLSTGGAYEQYF. Full variable domain (missing parts from reference TRBV5-6 and TRBJ2-7): DAGVTQSPTHLIKTRGQQVTLRCSPKSGHDTVSWYQQALGQGPQFIFQYYEEEERQRGNFPDRFSGHQFPNYSSELNVNALLLGDSALYLCASRPLSTGGAYEQYFGPGTRLTVT.

Only one count was recorded for this clone. The rearrangement uses TRBV5-1 and TRBJ2-5; 12 bases are a match to TRBD2. Unmatched junction bases numbered 2, after V lost 1 base and J lost 4 bases. The CDR3 has 15 amino acids. Germline V lookup: CDR1 SGHRS, CDR2 YFSETQ. This CDR3 reads CASSLLAGGLETQYF. The CDR3 DNA reads TGCGCCAGCAGCTTGCTAGCGGGGGGGCTAGAGACCCAGTACTTC.

V and J are TRBV5-1 and TRBJ2-3; 11 bases map to TRBD2. The germline V gene has CDR1 SGHRS and CDR2 YFSETQ. V gave up 0 bases and J gave up 0 bases; unmatched junction bases: 6. CDR3 length equals 18 residues. Here the CDR3 reads CASSLEPSGGLSTDTQYF. For the CDR3, the DNA is TGCGCCAGCAGCTTGGAACCTAGCGGGGGGCTAAGCACAGATACGCAGTATTTT. The variable domain in full, completed from reference TRBV5-1 and TRBJ2-3, reads KAGVTQTPRYLIKTRGQQVTLSCSPISGHRSVSWYQQTPGQGLQFLFEYFSETQRNKGNFPGRFSGRQFSNSRSEMNVSTLELGDSALYLCASSLEPSGGLSTDTQYFGPGTRLTVL.

This clone occurred once. The chain recombines TRBV27 with TRBJ1-1; 8 bases fit TRBD1. With V trimmed by 5 bases and J by 4 bases, 6 bases remained unmatched. This CDR3 comprises 14 residues. Germline values: CDR1 MNHEY, CDR2 SMNVEV (reference sequence). The CDR3, as DNA: TGTGCCAGCAGTCCTCACAGGGGGGGCACTGAAGCTTTCTTT. It specifies CASSPHRGGTEAFF.

This chain joins TRBV5-1 and TRBJ2-3, with no clear D. Per germline, CDR1 SGHRS and CDR2 YFSETQ. The CDR3 has 14 residues. V was cut by 0 bases and J by 6 bases, with 11 bases left in between. This CDR3 is CASSLAHATDTQYF. The CDR3 DNA sequence: TGCGCCAGCAGCTTGGCCCACGCTACTGATACGCAGTATTTT.